The 5 T cell receptor beta chains presented below share a single source sample, sequenced in a study of Graves' ophthalmopathy and Graves' hyperthyroidism. CDR3 regions of TCR beta were amplified from RNA transcripts. Second-round multiplex PCR followed a first-round RT-PCR using HTBI primers. A single record per CDR3 protein comes from TCRdb applying MiXCR to the multiplex PCR reads. The repertoire holds nearly 400,000 distinct CDR3 sequences, with around 18% as singletons. Material for sequencing was peripheral blood. Every receptor here comes from a woman aged 18-29 years with Graves' ophthalmopathy.

This clonotype has a count of ten or more. The rearrangement joins TRBV2 to TRBJ1-6; no clear D. Germline values: CDR1 SNHLY, CDR2 FYNNEI. V was cut by 4 bases and J by 7 bases, with 17 bases left in between. CDR3 size: 16 residues. The CDR3 protein is CASSGERHSLNSPLHF. The CDR3 DNA sequence: TGTGCCAGCAGTGGGGAAAGACATTCCCTCAATTCACCCCTCCACTTT.

As regards this clonotype: This could be a read error, since a much larger clone is one nucleotide away. The chain links TRBV20-1 to TRBJ2-2; 9 nucleotides match TRBD1. Germline V gives CDR1 DFQATT, CDR2 SNEGSKA (reference sequence). Losses at the gene ends were 1 base for V and 3 bases for J; bases not matched to a gene: 3. The CDR3 loop spans 15 amino acids. The CDR3: CSARGTGDYTGELFF. The CDR3 nucleotides are TGCAGTGCTAGAGGGACAGGGGATTACACCGGGGAGCTGTTTTTT.

This clonotype was found many times. The J gene is TRBJ1-1, the V gene TRBV14; D possibly corresponds to TRBD1 (5 bases). The ends were cut back, 0 bases at V and 6 bases at J, with 11 bases in the middle. Germline lookup yields CDR1 SGHDN and CDR2 FVKESK. The CDR3 length is 14 residues. CDR3 nucleotide sequence: TGTGCCAGCAGCCAAGATAGCGCGGGGGCTGAAGCTTTCTTT. It translates to CASSQDSAGAEAFF.

This clonotype was found many times. V usage is TRBV4-1 and J usage is TRBJ1-1; D is possibly TRBD1 (6 bases). The CDR3 is 17 residues long. Germline V CDR1 and CDR2: MGHRA, YSYEKL. V was clipped by 0 bases and J by 1 base, with 15 bases between them. CDR3 in DNA: TGCGCCAGCAGCCAAGATCCCACAGGGTCTAAGAACACTGAAGCTTTCTTT. Translation: CASSQDPTGSKNTEAFF.

This clonotype was counted ten times or more. This chain connects TRBV27 to TRBJ2-7; D call uncertain. The CDR3 has 12 residues. The V and J ends lost 1 base and 4 bases respectively, with 5 bases between them. Per the germline V gene, CDR1 is MNHEY and CDR2 is SMNVEV (reference sequence). CDR3 region: CASSLFGYEQYF. The CDR3 coding sequence is TGTGCCAGCAGTTTATTCGGGTACGAGCAGTACTTC.